Shown below are 18 T cell receptor beta chains from a single sample sequenced in a study of blood T cell repertoires in COVID-19. Libraries were prepared by immunoSEQ multiplex PCR; TCRdb keeps only in-frame clonotypes and omits some of them. The sample holds under 200,000 clones, about 88% seen once. The sequenced sample consisted of peripheral blood. These receptors were collected from a woman aged 50 to 60 with COVID-19, enrolled during active disease.

This clone was counted a single time. The rearrangement uses TRBV25-1 and TRBJ2-5; 8 positions match TRBD1. The CDR3 length is 15 residues. J was trimmed by 2 bases and V by 1 base; bases with no gene match: 3. Germline assignment: CDR1 MGHDK and CDR2 SYGVNS. CDR3 in DNA: TGTGCCAGCAGTGAATCCCGGACAGGGCAAGAGACCCAGTACTTC. This codes for CASSESRTGQETQYF.

A few counts support this clone. CDR3 loop: CASSLTGGADQPQHF. DNA of the CDR3: TGTGCCAGCAGCTTGACAGGGGGCGCCGATCAGCCCCAGCATTTT. The rearrangement uses TRBV7-8 and TRBJ1-5, with 10 bases matching TRBD1. The ends lost 3 bases at V and 5 bases at J; junction bases unmatched: 4. The length of the CDR3 is 15 residues. The germline CDR1 and CDR2 sequences are SGHVS and FQNEAQ.

This chain connects TRBV5-1 to TRBJ2-1; 11 nucleotides match TRBD1. CDR1 is SGHRS, CDR2 YFSETQ, per germline. V lost 4 bases to trimming and J lost 5 bases; unmatched junction nucleotides: 5. The CDR3 totals 15 residues. The CDR3 coding sequence is TGCGCCAGCAGCGAGGGACAGGGGGATCACAATGAGCAGTTCTTC. Translation gives CASSEGQGDHNEQFF.

The CDR3 DNA reads as TGTGCCAGCAGCTTAATTGGGGGACGGGGGGTCGAGACCCAGTACTTC. Encoded protein: CASSLIGGRGVETQYF. The rearrangement uses TRBV7-6 and TRBJ2-5; 7 bases are a match to TRBD2. In germline, CDR1 is SGHVS, CDR2 FNYEAQ. The CDR3 is made up of 16 amino acids. Trimming cost V 2 bases and J 5 bases; bases outside gene matches: 11.

The rearrangement links TRBV3-1 (or the pseudogene TRBV3-2) to TRBJ2-5; a weak D match, TRBD2 (5 bases). Germline V CDR1 and CDR2: LGHDT, YNNKEL (reference sequence). The length of the CDR3 is 13 residues. The germline V and J ends were trimmed by 5 bases and 2 bases, with 9 bases remaining between them. CDR3 sequence reads: CASSALAQETQYF. DNA for the CDR3: TGTGCCAGCAGCGCGTTAGCGCAAGAGACCCAGTACTTC.

This sequence joins TRBV3-1 (or the pseudogene TRBV3-2) and TRBJ2-5, with 11 bases lining up with TRBD2. Per germline, CDR1 LGHDT and CDR2 YNNKEL (reference sequence). The CDR3 has 15 amino acids. Trimming removed 2 bases from V and 2 bases from J; junction bases left unmatched: 1. The CDR3 spells CASSQLAGGQETQYF. CDR3 nucleotide sequence: TGTGCCAGCAGCCAATTAGCGGGGGGGCAAGAGACCCAGTACTTC.

This chain uses TRBV9 with TRBJ1-2; D call uncertain. Trimming took 3 bases from V and 2 from J, leaving 14 bases between them. The CDR3 extends over 15 amino acids. The germline V gene has CDR1 SGDLS and CDR2 YYNGEE. CDR3 nucleotide sequence: TGTGCCAGCAGCGGGGTGAGGACTGGGAACTATGGCTACACCTTC. Amino acid sequence: CASSGVRTGNYGYTF.

About this clone itself: Relative to the germline gene, one junction end is altered; a read error may explain this. The chain combines TRBV27 with TRBJ2-7, with D uncertain. This CDR3 spans 11 amino acids. CDR1 and CDR2 (germline): MNHEY, SMNVEV (reference sequence). The CDR3 is CASTAGYGQYF. CDR3 sequence (DNA): TGTGCATCGACCGCAGGCTACGGGCAGTACTTC.

The chain uses TRBV7-9 and TRBJ2-5; D unresolved. The CDR3 length is 14 residues. In germline, CDR1 is SEHNR, CDR2 FQNEAQ (reference sequence). Deletions cut 8 bases from V and 2 bases from J, with 15 bases between. The CDR3 bases are TGTGCCAGCCAAAACAGCCTGGCGCAAGAGACCCAGTACTTC. It yields the protein CASQNSLAQETQYF.

The chain is built from TRBV19 and TRBJ2-1; 7 bases match TRBD1. Germline CDR1 reads LNHDA; CDR2 reads SQIVND (reference sequence). The CDR3 sequence is 15 residues long. The V and J ends lost 4 bases and 6 bases, in that order; junction bases with no gene match: 9. The CDR3 DNA sequence: TGTGCCAGTAGTAAAGACAGGGTGTTGGGCAATGAGCAGTTCTTC. It codes for CASSKDRVLGNEQFF.

The V call is TRBV5-1, the J call TRBJ2-1; TRBD1 matches at 8 bases. CDR3 size: 14 residues. Germline V gene sequence: CDR1 SGHRS, CDR2 YFSETQ. The ends lost 0 bases at V and 8 bases at J; junction bases unmatched: 4. This CDR3 reads CASSLAGTGYEQFF. The CDR3 region has the DNA TGCGCCAGCAGCTTGGCCGGGACAGGCTATGAGCAGTTCTTC.

The J gene is TRBJ1-6, the V gene TRBV4-1, with D maybe TRBD1 (6 bases). The CDR3 is 16 residues long. Trimming stripped 0 bases from V and 10 bases from J, with 16 bases between. CDR1 MGHRA and CDR2 YSYEKL come from the germline V gene. CDR3 DNA: TGCGCCAGCAGCCAAGAGGGGCAGGGGAAGGGGTCACCCCTCCACTTT. Residues: CASSQEGQGKGSPLHF.

This sequence joins TRBV27 and TRBJ1-6; 7 positions match TRBD1. Unmatched junction bases numbered 8, after V lost 5 bases and J lost 10 bases. CDR1 is MNHEY and CDR2 is SMNVEV in the germline V gene (reference sequence). This CDR3 has 14 amino acids. As DNA, the CDR3 is TGTGCCAGCAGTAACGACAGGGCAAACTCACCCCTCCACTTT. Amino acid sequence: CASSNDRANSPLHF.

This clone was observed once. The chain combines TRBV4-1 with TRBJ2-1; 14 bases match TRBD2. There are 16 residues in the CDR3. Trimming cost V 6 bases and J 2 bases; bases outside gene matches: 3. Germline V gene data show CDR1 as MGHRA and CDR2 as YSYEKL. This CDR3 is CASRVTSGGAYNEQFF. CDR3 bases: TGCGCCAGCAGAGTGACTAGCGGGGGGGCCTACAATGAGCAGTTCTTC.

CDR3: CASSLTGLASPYEQYF. The CDR3 nucleotides read TGTGCCAGCAGCTTAACTGGACTAGCGAGTCCGTACGAGCAGTACTTC. This chain joins TRBV7-3 and TRBJ2-7, with 9 bases that match TRBD2. The CDR3 runs 16 residues. Unmatched junction bases numbered 7, after V lost 0 bases and J lost 4 bases. In germline, CDR1 is SGHTA, CDR2 FQGTGA.

The chain recombines TRBV2 with TRBJ2-1; 11 bases line up with TRBD2. V lost 1 base and J lost 10; bases outside the gene matches: 6. The CDR3 covers 15 residues. CDR1 SNHLY and CDR2 FYNNEI come from the germline V gene. The CDR3 is CASSEGLAGPGEQFF. CDR3 DNA: TGTGCCAGCAGTGAAGGACTAGCGGGACCAGGGGAGCAGTTCTTC.

This rearrangement joins TRBV7-9 to TRBJ1-2, with TRBD1 matching 9 bases. Germline values: CDR1 SEHNR, CDR2 FQNEAQ (reference sequence). CDR3 length: 14 residues. V was pared by 4 bases and J by 7 bases, with 7 bases of the junction left unmatched. In nucleotides, the CDR3 is TGTGCCAGCAGCTCCACAGGGGGCAATGGTGGCTACACCTTC. Translation: CASSSTGGNGGYTF.

The rearrangement joins TRBV30 to TRBJ2-5, with 7 bases lining up with TRBD1. V shed 0 bases and J 1 base; nucleotides not matched to a gene: 5. This CDR3 is 15 amino acids long. Germline CDR1 and CDR2: GTSNPN and SVGIG (reference sequence). For the CDR3, the DNA is TGTGCCTGGAGTGTAGTCCGACAGGGCCAAGAGACCCAGTACTTC. It translates to CAWSVVRQGQETQYF.